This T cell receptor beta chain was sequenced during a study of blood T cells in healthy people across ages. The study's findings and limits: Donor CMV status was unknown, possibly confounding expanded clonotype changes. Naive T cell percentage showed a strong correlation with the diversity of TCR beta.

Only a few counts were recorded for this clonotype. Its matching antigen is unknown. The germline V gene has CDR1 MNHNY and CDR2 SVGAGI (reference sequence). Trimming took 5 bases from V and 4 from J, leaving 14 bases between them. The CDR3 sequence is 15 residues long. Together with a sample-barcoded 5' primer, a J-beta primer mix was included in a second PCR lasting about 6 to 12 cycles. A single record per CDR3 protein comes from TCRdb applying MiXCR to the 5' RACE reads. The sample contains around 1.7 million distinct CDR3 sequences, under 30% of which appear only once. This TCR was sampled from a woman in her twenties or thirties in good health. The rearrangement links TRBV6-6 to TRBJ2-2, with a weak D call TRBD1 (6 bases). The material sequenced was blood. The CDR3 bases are TGTGCCAGCAGTAAGACAGGTCGGGGCACCGGGGAGCTGTTTTTT. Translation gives CASSKTGRGTGELFF.